This T cell receptor (beta chain) was retrieved from a study of human T cells and chemical hapten exposure. The CDR3 covers 14 residues. Germline V lookup: CDR1 DFQATT, CDR2 SNEGSKA (reference sequence). V gave up 3 bases and J gave up 2 bases, with 11 bases separating them. Separate cDNA molecules received unique molecular identifiers, which the library attached to them. TCRdb called the RACE reads again in MiXCR, with one record for every CDR3 protein. The table lists 95,000 to 150,000 distinct CDR3 sequences, around an eighth of them singletons. The time point was: pre-sensitization, week 0. Treatment indicated: therapeutic diphenylcyclopropenone sensitization with weekly scalp DPC.

The TCR comes from a woman under 30 with alopecia areata. Some clones in this sample may be carry-over from other donors' samples. V gene TRBV20-1 combines with J gene TRBJ2-4; D remains unclear. Sequenced material: whole blood, taken in connection with sensitization to the hapten diphenylcyclopropenone (DPC). The CDR3 DNA is TGCAGTGCTAGGTTGTGGTCCCCCAAAAACATTCAGTACTTC. This gives the protein CSARLWSPKNIQYF.